This TCR beta chain was captured in a study of control samples from healthy donors and cancer patients (TCRdb year 2020). Library method: the immunoSEQ multiplex PCR assay. In TCRdb, the immuneACCESS table is reduced to in-frame sequences with V and J assigned. These tables do not hold every clone; where another copy was compared, an unresolved V gene accounts for under half, and the others remain unexplained. The sample data list some 140,000 clones, and over 90% of these were observed just once. The ten largest clones represent 14% of the sample. Concerning this clone: Its antigen specificity is not known. Base-call qualities are not available, and no considerably larger clone is one nucleotide away.

Sequences were obtained from PBMCs. The origin of this receptor is a man aged 55 to 69 with colorectal cancer.

The DNA reads as follows: TGTGCCAGCAGCCCACCGGCCGACAGGGCTGGCTACACCTTC. Translation gives CASSPPADRAGYTF. This receptor chain uses TRBV5-6 and TRBJ1-2, with 7 central nucleotides matching TRBD1. Per the germline V gene, SGHDT is the CDR1 and YYEEEE is the CDR2. The CDR3 sequence holds 14 residues, the cysteine and phenylalanine included. CDR3 DNA is the only sequence kept; it has 42 bases, read in frame from the first base. Germline trimming: 4 bases from V, 7 bases from J; junction bases outside gene matches: 10.